This T cell receptor (beta chain) emerged from a study of cytomegalovirus exposure and HLA in healthy donors. Overall study results and limits: Reported performance of the classifier showed diagnosis of cytomegalovirus status with high specificity and sensitivity.

Remarks on this clone: Its specificity is not known.

Trimming at V came to 5 bases and at J to 0 bases, leaving 5 bases not matched to a gene. Germline V CDR1 and CDR2: MDHEN, SYDVKM. CDR3 length equals 16 residues. The donors gave bone marrow, and they were healthy. In the PCR, 60 Vbeta and 13 Jbeta primers were used. Profiled with immunoSEQ multiplex PCR; TCRdb holds only in-frame clones, not every one. The table lists more than 100,000 clones, 77% of them singletons. The sequencing sample was made of PBMCs. The V and J genes are TRBV28 and TRBJ2-3; 10 positions match TRBD2. This TCR came from a woman aged 55-69 years in good health and CMV-seronegative. The CDR3 bases are TGTGCCAGCAGTAAAGCTAGCGGGAGAAGCACAGATACGCAGTATTTT. The encoded protein is CASSKASGRSTDTQYF.